The 25 T cell receptor beta chains presented below share a single source sample, sequenced in a study of T cell responses to AZD1222 COVID-19 vaccine. TCRdb's copy holds only in-frame clones and misses some; the assay was immunoSEQ multiplex PCR. The repertoire consists of about 110,000 clones, with around 90% occurring once and the leading ten covering roughly 1.1%. The source material was peripheral blood, sampled on day 0 of AZD1222 vaccination. The receptors were gathered from an adult in good health.

This CDR3 is CASSPARVPYNEQFF. The CDR3 DNA sequence: TGTGCCAGCAGTCCCGCGAGGGTTCCCTACAATGAGCAGTTCTTC. This rearrangement joins TRBV7-3 to TRBJ2-1, with D maybe TRBD2 (5 bases). Germline V gives CDR1 SGHTA, CDR2 FQGTGA. Between the trimmed V and J ends, which lost 6 bases and 2 bases, there was a span of 14 bases. The CDR3 is made up of 15 amino acids.

The chain carries TRBV7-8 and TRBJ2-7, with 12 nucleotides matching TRBD1. V gave up 5 bases and J gave up 5 bases; unmatched junction bases: 10. The CDR3 sequence is 16 residues long. From germline, CDR1 is SGHVS and CDR2 FQNEAQ. CDR3 DNA sequence: TGTGCCAGCAGCCTAAGGGGACAGGGGGCGGTCCACGAGCAGTACTTC. Translating it yields CASSLRGQGAVHEQYF.

This chain joins TRBV6-5 and TRBJ1-1; the match to TRBD1 covers 7 bases. The germline V gene encodes CDR1 MNHEY and CDR2 SVGAGI. V dropped 2 bases and J dropped 6; count of bases not matched to a gene: 3. The CDR3 is 13 residues long. The CDR3 region is CASSYRTGAEAFF. CDR3 sequence (DNA): TGTGCCAGCAGTTACAGGACAGGCGCTGAAGCTTTCTTT.

The chain is built from TRBV6-1 and TRBJ1-2; D is undetermined. Looked up from germline, CDR1 is MNHNS and CDR2 is SASEGT. Trimming cost V 2 bases and J 0 bases, with 10 bases left between them. The CDR3 is 15 amino acids. The CDR3 sequence: CASSESLRANYGYTF. CDR3 sequence (DNA): TGTGCCAGCAGTGAATCGCTGAGAGCTAACTATGGCTACACCTTC.

V is TRBV10-3 and J is TRBJ2-2; the match to TRBD2 covers 10 bases. Germline V gene lookup returns CDR1 ENHRY and CDR2 SYGVKD. This CDR3 region has 16 residues. With V trimmed by 3 bases and J by 4 bases, 5 bases remained unmatched. CDR3 amino acids: CAISEHTSGVTGELFF. The DNA of the CDR3 is TGTGCCATCAGTGAACATACTAGCGGGGTCACCGGGGAGCTGTTTTTT.

This chain joins TRBV24-1 and TRBJ1-6; D is perhaps TRBD1 (6 bases). CDR3 length: 16 residues. Between the trimmed V and J ends, which lost 5 bases and 8 bases, there was a span of 18 bases. From germline, CDR1 is KGHDR and CDR2 SFDVKD. Here the CDR3 DNA reads TGTGCCACCAGTGGGTTTTGGGGGGCGGGGTATTCACCCCTCCACTTT. It is translated as CATSGFWGAGYSPLHF.

The gene calls are TRBV24-1 and TRBJ2-1, with 11 positions matching TRBD2. The CDR3 has 13 amino acids. The germline gives CDR1 KGHDR, CDR2 SFDVKD. The V and J ends lost 10 bases and 7 bases, in that order; junction bases with no gene match: 5. The CDR3 region has the DNA TGTGCCACAGGGACTAGCGGTCGGAATGAGCAGTTCTTC. Translation gives CATGTSGRNEQFF.

The chain combines TRBV19 with TRBJ1-5; TRBD1 matches at 10 bases. With 5 bases clipped from V and 2 bases from J, the junction kept 6 bases outside the gene matches. The CDR3 length is 16 residues. CDR1 and CDR2 (germline): LNHDA, SQIVND (reference sequence). The CDR3 coding sequence is TGTGCCAGTAGTTCGGGACAGGGGTGGGGCAATCAGCCCCAGCATTTT. It translates to CASSSGQGWGNQPQHF.

CDR3 in DNA: TGTGCCAGCAGTGAAGCGCTGGGGCAGGGGCAGCCCCAGCATTTT. Its translation: CASSEALGQGQPQHF. The chain employs TRBV2 and TRBJ1-5, with a weak D call TRBD1 (6 bases). Trimming took off 0 bases at V and 7 bases at J, with 13 bases between the two ends. The length of the CDR3 is 15 residues. Germline V gene sequence: CDR1 SNHLY, CDR2 FYNNEI.

This chain links TRBV7-2 with TRBJ2-2; TRBD2 agrees at 9 bases. V shed 4 bases, J shed 3 bases, and the junction held 6 bases outside the gene matches. CDR1 SGHTA and CDR2 FQGNSA come from the germline V gene. The CDR3 runs 16 residues. Here the CDR3 reads CASSSGVAGDTGELFF. DNA of the CDR3: TGTGCCAGCAGCTCAGGGGTAGCGGGAGACACCGGGGAGCTGTTTTTT.

The V and J genes are TRBV6-2 or TRBV6-3 and TRBJ1-2; D is perhaps TRBD1 (6 bases). This CDR3 spans 15 amino acids. Per germline, CDR1 MNHEY and CDR2 SVGEGT. The V end lost 6 bases, the J end lost 4 bases, and 18 bases lay between the germline ends. Here the CDR3 DNA reads TGTGCCAGCAGCCTACTGGGGGCTGAGGCCTATGGCTACACCTTC. The encoded protein is CASSLLGAEAYGYTF.

This chain connects TRBV5-1 to TRBJ2-5; D not certain. Between the trimmed V and J ends, which lost 2 bases and 5 bases, there was a span of 4 bases. The CDR3 has 11 residues. Germline lookup yields CDR1 SGHRS and CDR2 YFSETQ. CDR3 sequence: CASSFGETQYF. The CDR3 DNA follows: TGCGCCAGCAGCTTCGGGGAGACCCAGTACTTC.

The rearrangement links TRBV4-3 to TRBJ1-3; D ambiguous. CDR1 is LGHNA and CDR2 is YSLEER in the germline V gene. The V gene lost 4 bases and the J gene lost 4 bases, with 2 bases spanning the gap. The CDR3 is made up of 11 amino acids. CDR3 residues: CASSPGNTIYF. Written as DNA, the CDR3 is TGCGCCAGCAGCCCCGGAAACACCATATATTTT.

CDR3 sequence reads: CASSRNEYGYTF. The DNA of the CDR3 is TGTGCCAGCAGCCGCAATGAGTATGGCTACACCTTC. The chain links TRBV14 to TRBJ1-2; no clear D. V lost 4 bases and J 5 bases, leaving 8 bases between the germline ends. Per the germline V gene, CDR1 is SGHDN and CDR2 is FVKESK. The CDR3 covers 12 residues.

The chain combines TRBV5-1 with TRBJ1-5; D perhaps matches TRBD1 (5 bases). This CDR3 region has 14 residues. V lost 2 bases and J 4 bases, leaving 10 bases between the germline ends. Germline V CDR1 and CDR2: SGHRS, YFSETQ. This CDR3 reads CASSLGERNQPQHF. CDR3 nucleotides: TGCGCCAGCAGCTTAGGGGAGAGGAATCAGCCCCAGCATTTT.

The genes are TRBV24-1 and TRBJ1-1, with 8 bases identical to TRBD1. CDR3 size: 16 residues. Germline CDR1 reads KGHDR; CDR2 reads SFDVKD. Trimming at V came to 2 bases and at J to 5 bases, leaving 9 bases not matched to a gene. The CDR3 loop reads CATSDSTDREGTEAFF. The CDR3 coding sequence is TGTGCCACCAGTGATTCCACGGACAGGGAAGGGACTGAAGCTTTCTTT.

This CDR3 reads CASSLGGDTEAFF. CDR3 bases: TGCGCCAGCAGCTTGGGGGGTGACACTGAAGCTTTCTTT. The chain combines TRBV5-1 with TRBJ1-1; D gene unclear. The germline CDR1 and CDR2 sequences are SGHRS and YFSETQ. Trimming left V 0 bases short and J 3 bases short, with 6 bases between. CDR3 length: 13 amino acids.

This CDR3 reads CASSLAGFQPQHF. The DNA for the CDR3 is TGCGCCAGCAGCTTGGCAGGGTTTCAGCCCCAGCATTTT. The gene calls are TRBV5-1 and TRBJ1-5; D perhaps matches TRBD1 (5 bases). Looked up from germline, CDR1 is SGHRS and CDR2 is YFSETQ. Trimming shortened V by 0 bases and J by 6 bases, and 7 bases separated the two germline ends. The CDR3 runs 13 residues.

The rearrangement uses TRBV27 and TRBJ2-3; D is unresolved. Germline V gives CDR1 MNHEY, CDR2 SMNVEV (reference sequence). Trimming left V 3 bases short and J 8 bases short, with 15 bases between. CDR3 length: 14 residues. The CDR3 is CASSFSLLLGTQYF. The CDR3 coding sequence is TGTGCCAGCAGTTTCAGTCTGCTCTTGGGTACGCAGTATTTT.

The chain is built from TRBV5-6 and TRBJ1-2; D perhaps matches TRBD1 (5 bases). The CDR3 covers 13 residues. Germline V CDR1 and CDR2: SGHDT, YYEEEE. Trimming pared 2 bases from V and 4 bases from J, leaving 9 bases between. CDR3 amino acids: CASSFNRFYGYTF. The CDR3 nucleotides read TGTGCCAGCAGCTTTAACAGGTTCTATGGCTACACCTTC.

This chain connects TRBV30 to TRBJ2-7; 13 bases are shared with TRBD2. Germline CDR1 reads GTSNPN; CDR2 reads SVGIG (reference sequence). The length of the CDR3 is 13 residues. V trimming: 1 base; J trimming: 13 bases; junction bases outside the gene matches: 7. The CDR3 loop reads CAWSAGLAGVLYF. DNA of the CDR3: TGTGCCTGGAGTGCTGGACTAGCGGGGGTGCTATACTTC. Filled out from reference TRBV30 and TRBJ2-7, the complete variable domain reads SQTIHQWPATLVQPVGSPLSLECTVEGTSNPNLYWYRQAAGRGLQLLFYSVGIGQISSEVPQNLSASRPQDRQFILSSKKLLLSDSGFYLCAWSAGLAGVLYFGPGTRLTVT.

The chain carries TRBV9 and TRBJ2-2; maybe TRBD1 (7 bases). Per the germline V gene, CDR1 is SGDLS and CDR2 is YYNGEE. The CDR3 loop spans 15 amino acids. Trimming stripped 0 bases from V and 5 bases from J, with 11 bases between. The CDR3 DNA follows: TGTGCCAGCAGCGTAGTGGAGGGGGCAACCGGGGAGCTGTTTTTT. This encodes CASSVVEGATGELFF.

The rearrangement joins TRBV6-2 or TRBV6-3 to TRBJ2-5, with 11 bases that match TRBD2. Germline V gene lookup returns CDR1 MNHEY and CDR2 SVGEGT. V dropped 5 bases and J dropped 3; count of bases not matched to a gene: 5. This CDR3 has 15 residues. The CDR3: CASSQRLAGKETQYF. The CDR3 DNA follows: TGTGCCAGCAGTCAGAGACTAGCGGGGAAAGAGACCCAGTACTTC.

This clone was seen just once. The gene calls are TRBV18 and TRBJ1-1, with 9 positions matching TRBD1. The J segment lost 1 base and the V segment lost 3 bases, leaving 3 bases of the junction unmatched. Germline values: CDR1 KGHSH, CDR2 LQKENI. The CDR3 is 15 residues long. The CDR3: CASSPSTGGNTEAFF. The CDR3 DNA follows: TGTGCCAGCTCACCTTCGACAGGGGGGAACACTGAAGCTTTCTTT.

The chain recombines TRBV9 with TRBJ2-1; weak D call: TRBD2 (7 bases). With 2 bases removed from V and 1 base from J, the gap between germline ends came to 13 bases. Germline values: CDR1 SGDLS, CDR2 YYNGEE. The CDR3 covers 16 residues. The CDR3 region has the DNA TGTGCCAGCAGCGTCCGGGGGGCCTATTCCTACAATGAGCAGTTCTTC. Amino acids: CASSVRGAYSYNEQFF.